Below are 17 T cell receptor beta chains sequenced from a single sample in a study of cytomegalovirus exposure and HLA in healthy donors. The table came from immunoSEQ multiplex PCR; TCRdb's copy has only in-frame clones and leaves some out. Counted here are 200,000 to 300,000 clones, around 87% occurring once; the ten biggest clones make up around 3%. Sequencing was performed on PBMCs. These receptors all stem from a man younger than 35 in good health and CMV-seronegative.

The chain is built from TRBV15 and TRBJ2-3; a possible D gene is TRBD2 (7 bases). The V and J ends lost 0 bases and 6 bases respectively, with 13 bases between them. Germline assignment: CDR1 LNHNV and CDR2 YYDKDF (reference sequence). This CDR3 has 15 residues. CDR3 DNA: TGTGCCACCAGCAGAGAAGTAGGGGGGGTGGATACGCAGTATTTT. Amino acid sequence: CATSREVGGVDTQYF. Full variable domain (missing parts from reference TRBV15 and TRBJ2-3): DAMVIQNPRYQVTQFGKPVTLSCSQTLNHNVMYWYQQKSSQAPKLLFHYYDKDFNNEADTPDNFQSRRPNTSFCFLDIRSPGLGDTAMYLCATSREVGGVDTQYFGPGTRLTVL.

The chain is built from TRBV2 and TRBJ1-6, with D perhaps TRBD1 (6 bases). V was shortened by 6 bases and J by 6 bases, with 15 bases between the two germline ends. The CDR3 runs 15 residues. CDR1 and CDR2 from the germline V gene are SNHLY and FYNNEI. CDR3 DNA: TGTGCCAGCAGGACTACAGGGCTAGGTAATTCACCCCTCCACTTT. Protein sequence: CASRTTGLGNSPLHF.

This clone was found once. The genes are TRBV11-2 and TRBJ2-7, with 13 bases identical to TRBD2. Germline CDR1 reads SGHAT; CDR2 reads FQNNGV. The CDR3 is 15 amino acids. J was trimmed by 6 bases and V by 5 bases; bases with no gene match: 7. The CDR3 nucleotides read TGTGCCAGCAGCGTACCGGGACTAGCGGGGATCGAGCAGTACTTC. Its protein is CASSVPGLAGIEQYF.

This chain joins TRBV7-9 and TRBJ2-7, with a weak D call TRBD1 (7 bases). Germline V gene sequence: CDR1 SEHNR, CDR2 FQNEAQ (reference sequence). The CDR3 extends over 12 amino acids. The V end lost 7 bases, the J end lost 5 bases, and 12 bases lay between the germline ends. The CDR3 sequence: CASTGGGDEQYF. The CDR3 DNA reads as TGTGCCAGCACAGGGGGAGGCGACGAGCAGTACTTC.

This clone has a handful of counts. The chain uses TRBV4-1 and TRBJ2-7, with 9 bases identical to TRBD1. The germline gives CDR1 MGHRA, CDR2 YSYEKL. This CDR3 spans 17 amino acids. V dropped 5 bases and J dropped 5; count of bases not matched to a gene: 16. DNA for the CDR3: TGCGCCAGCAGCTACTCCGGAACCGGGACAGGGTCCCACGAGCAGTACTTC. Its protein is CASSYSGTGTGSHEQYF.

The chain employs TRBV28 and TRBJ1-5; 9 bases agree with TRBD1. Germline assignment: CDR1 MDHEN and CDR2 SYDVKM. This CDR3 is built from 13 residues. Trimming took 6 bases from V and 9 from J; bases not matched to a gene: 6. The CDR3 bases are TGTGCCAGCAGCCGGGACAGGGAACCGCCCCAGCATTTT. Amino acids: CASSRDREPPQHF.

The CDR3 here is CASSYGVSGANVLTF. The CDR3 coding sequence is TGTGCCAGCAGTTATGGAGTCTCTGGGGCCAACGTCCTGACTTTC. This chain links TRBV6-5 with TRBJ2-6; D not resolved. CDR3 length equals 15 residues. Per germline, CDR1 MNHEY and CDR2 SVGAGI. V gave up 3 bases and J gave up 0 bases, with 6 bases separating them.

The V call is TRBV6-5, the J call TRBJ2-3, with D hard to call. The CDR3 consists of 11 residues. From germline, CDR1 is MNHEY and CDR2 SVGAGI. V gave up 8 bases and J gave up 7 bases, with 10 bases separating them. This CDR3 reads CASYFAHTQYF. The CDR3 nucleotides read TGTGCCAGCTACTTCGCTCATACGCAGTATTTT.

The chain has TRBV6-5 and TRBJ2-7, with D perhaps TRBD2 (6 bases). CDR3 length: 13 amino acids. Between the trimmed V and J ends, which lost 4 bases and 5 bases, there was a span of 12 bases. The V gene's germline CDR1 is MNHEY and CDR2 SVGAGI. CDR3 region: CASSSGLRNEQYF. In nucleotides, the CDR3 is TGTGCCAGCAGTTCGGGACTGAGAAACGAGCAGTACTTC.

Only one count was recorded for this clone. J is TRBJ1-6 and V is TRBV9; D is possibly TRBD1 (6 bases). V lost 1 base, J lost 3 bases, and 14 bases lay in between. Germline CDR1 reads SGDLS; CDR2 reads YYNGEE. The CDR3 sequence is 17 residues long. CDR3 nucleotide sequence: TGTGCCAGCAGCGTAACAGGGAATGAAGGCTATAATTCACCCCTCCACTTT. Translated, it gives CASSVTGNEGYNSPLHF.

The chain has TRBV9 and TRBJ2-7, with D tentatively TRBD1 (6 bases). Looked up from germline, CDR1 is SGDLS and CDR2 is YYNGEE. CDR3 length: 15 residues. Trimming took off 0 bases at V and 0 bases at J, with 10 bases between the two ends. CDR3 region: CASSVGGPLSYEQYF. CDR3 coding DNA: TGTGCCAGCAGCGTAGGGGGGCCCCTCTCCTACGAGCAGTACTTC.

The chain joins TRBV4-3 to TRBJ1-6; TRBD1 might be the D (6 bases). V was pared by 3 bases and J by 11 bases, with 20 bases between. CDR3 length equals 16 residues. Looked up from germline, CDR1 is LGHNA and CDR2 is YSLEER. The CDR3 DNA reads as TGCGCCAGCAGCCAGCAGGACAGCCCAACAGATACACCCCTCCACTTT. This gives the protein CASSQQDSPTDTPLHF.

The chain recombines TRBV29-1 with TRBJ2-2; possibly TRBD2 for D (6 bases). The germline V and J ends were trimmed by 7 bases and 6 bases, with 9 bases remaining between them. CDR1 is SQVTM, CDR2 ANQGSEA, per germline. CDR3 length equals 11 residues. The CDR3 reads CSAWDSGELFF. CDR3 sequence (DNA): TGCAGCGCCTGGGACTCCGGGGAGCTGTTTTTT.

The rearrangement joins TRBV28 to TRBJ1-6; D is perhaps TRBD1 (5 bases). With 5 bases removed from V and 8 bases from J, the gap between germline ends came to 22 bases. Germline CDR1 is MDHEN and CDR2 is SYDVKM. The length of the CDR3 is 17 residues. The CDR3 region is CASSLTTHDRTDSPLHF. CDR3 coding DNA: TGTGCCAGCAGTCTGACCACCCACGACAGAACAGATTCACCCCTCCACTTT.

This chain links TRBV29-1 with TRBJ1-1, with 10 bases matching TRBD1. The germline CDR1 and CDR2 sequences are SQVTM and ANQGSEA. Trimming cost V 7 bases and J 6 bases; bases outside gene matches: 8. The CDR3 totals 13 residues. The CDR3 protein is CSATTGGVAEAFF. The CDR3 DNA is TGCAGCGCTACGACAGGGGGCGTCGCTGAAGCTTTCTTT.

The chain uses TRBV6-6 and TRBJ2-3; 8 bases are a match to TRBD2. Germline trimming cut 7 bases from V and 2 bases from J; bases unmatched to any gene: 5. The CDR3 has 14 residues. CDR1 is MNHNY and CDR2 is SVGAGI in the germline V gene (reference sequence). CDR3 loop: CASNSGSPTDTQYF. In DNA form, the CDR3 reads TGTGCCAGCAACAGCGGGAGCCCCACAGATACGCAGTATTTT.

This chain joins TRBV7-8 and TRBJ2-7; weak D call: TRBD1 (5 bases). CDR1 and CDR2 (germline): SGHVS, FQNEAQ. The CDR3 is 15 residues long. The ends were cut back, 1 base at V and 3 bases at J, with 13 bases in the middle. The CDR3, as DNA: TGTGCCAGCAGCTTAGGGGGCTCCGAGTTCTACGAGCAGTACTTC. Protein sequence: CASSLGGSEFYEQYF.